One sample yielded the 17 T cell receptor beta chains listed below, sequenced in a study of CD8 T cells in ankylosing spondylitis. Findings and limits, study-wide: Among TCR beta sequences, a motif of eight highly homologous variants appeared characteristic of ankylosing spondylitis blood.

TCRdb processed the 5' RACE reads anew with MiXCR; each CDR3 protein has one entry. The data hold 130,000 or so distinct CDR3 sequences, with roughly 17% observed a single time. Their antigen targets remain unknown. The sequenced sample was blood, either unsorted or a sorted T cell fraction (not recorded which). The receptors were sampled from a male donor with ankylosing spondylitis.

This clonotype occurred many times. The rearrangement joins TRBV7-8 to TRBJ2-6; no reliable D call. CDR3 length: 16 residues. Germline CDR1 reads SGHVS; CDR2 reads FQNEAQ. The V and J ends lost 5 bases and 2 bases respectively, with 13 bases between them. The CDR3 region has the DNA TGTGCCAGCAGCGCAAATTGGGTAACTGGGGCCAACGTCCTGACTTTC. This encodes CASSANWVTGANVLTF. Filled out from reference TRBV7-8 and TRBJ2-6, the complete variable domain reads GAGVSQSPRYKVAKRGQDVALRCDPISGHVSLFWYQQALGQGPEFLTYFQNEAQLDKSGLPSDRFFAERPEGSVSTLKIQRTQQEDSAVYLCASSANWVTGANVLTFGAGSRLTVL.

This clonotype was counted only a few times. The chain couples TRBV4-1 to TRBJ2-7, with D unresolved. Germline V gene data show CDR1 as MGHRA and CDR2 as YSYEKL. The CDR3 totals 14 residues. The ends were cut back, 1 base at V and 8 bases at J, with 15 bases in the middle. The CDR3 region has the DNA TGCGCCAGCAGCCAAGGAGTACAAGCAGGTCAGCAGTACTTC. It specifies CASSQGVQAGQQYF.

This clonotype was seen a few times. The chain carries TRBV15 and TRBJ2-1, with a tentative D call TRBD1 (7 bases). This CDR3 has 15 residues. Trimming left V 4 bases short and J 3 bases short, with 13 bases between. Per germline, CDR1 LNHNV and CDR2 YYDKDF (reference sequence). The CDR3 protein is CATSNDREVYNEQFF. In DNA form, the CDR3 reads TGTGCCACCAGCAACGACAGGGAGGTCTACAATGAGCAGTTCTTC.

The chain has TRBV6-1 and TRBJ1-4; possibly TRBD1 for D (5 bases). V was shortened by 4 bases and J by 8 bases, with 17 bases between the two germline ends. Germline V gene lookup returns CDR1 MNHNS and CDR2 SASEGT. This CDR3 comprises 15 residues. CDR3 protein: CASSVDSSIREKLFF. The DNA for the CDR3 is TGTGCCAGCAGTGTCGACAGTTCAATAAGGGAAAAACTGTTTTTT.

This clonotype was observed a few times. CDR3 coding DNA: TGCGCCAGCAGCCTGTTGCGGGGGAGAGACGCCTACAATGAGCAGTTCTTC. Amino acids: CASSLLRGRDAYNEQFF. The chain links TRBV5-1 to TRBJ2-1; TRBD2 matches at 7 bases. V dropped 4 bases and J dropped 2; count of bases not matched to a gene: 12. The CDR3 contains 17 residues. Germline-derived CDR1 and CDR2 are SGHRS and YFSETQ.

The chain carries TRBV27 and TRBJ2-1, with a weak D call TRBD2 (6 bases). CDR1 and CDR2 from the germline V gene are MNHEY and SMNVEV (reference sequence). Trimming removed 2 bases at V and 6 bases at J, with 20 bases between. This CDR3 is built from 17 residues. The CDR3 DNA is TGTGCCAGCAGTTTACGTTGGGCGGGGTCTTTTTCCAATGAGCAGTTCTTC. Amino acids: CASSLRWAGSFSNEQFF.

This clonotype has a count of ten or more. CDR3 sequence reads: CSARFLRTGMNTEAFF. CDR3 bases: TGCAGTGCTAGATTTCTCCGGACGGGAATGAACACTGAAGCTTTCTTT. The V gene is TRBV20-1, the J gene TRBJ1-1; no firm D call. The CDR3 extends over 16 amino acids. Trimming cost V 2 bases and J 0 bases, with 16 bases left between them. Germline assignment: CDR1 DFQATT and CDR2 SNEGSKA (reference sequence).

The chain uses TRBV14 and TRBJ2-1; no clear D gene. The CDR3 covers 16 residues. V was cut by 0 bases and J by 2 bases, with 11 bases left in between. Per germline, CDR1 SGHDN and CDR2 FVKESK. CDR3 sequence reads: CASSQEIGPAYNEQFF. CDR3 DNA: TGTGCCAGCAGCCAAGAGATCGGTCCAGCCTACAATGAGCAGTTCTTC.

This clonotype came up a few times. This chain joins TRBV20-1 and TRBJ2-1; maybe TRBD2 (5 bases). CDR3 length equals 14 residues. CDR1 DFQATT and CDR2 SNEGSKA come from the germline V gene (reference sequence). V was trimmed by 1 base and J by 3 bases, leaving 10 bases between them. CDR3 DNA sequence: TGCAGTGCTAGAGGACTAACCAGCTACAATGAGCAGTTCTTC. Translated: CSARGLTSYNEQFF.

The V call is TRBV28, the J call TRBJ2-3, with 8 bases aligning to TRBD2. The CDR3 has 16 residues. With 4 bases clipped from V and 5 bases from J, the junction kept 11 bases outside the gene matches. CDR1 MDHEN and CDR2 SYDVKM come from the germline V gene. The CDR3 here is CASSWTPGGRGDTQYF. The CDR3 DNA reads TGTGCCAGCAGTTGGACCCCGGGAGGGAGGGGAGATACGCAGTATTTT.

Written as DNA, the CDR3 is TGTGCCAGCAGCCACTTAGAGACAGACACCCCTGGGACCCAGTACTTC. Its translation: CASSHLETDTPGTQYF. The chain is built from TRBV14 and TRBJ2-5; D may be TRBD1 (5 bases). V lost 3 bases and J lost 7, with 21 bases in between. Germline assignment: CDR1 SGHDN and CDR2 FVKESK. The CDR3 spans 16 residues.

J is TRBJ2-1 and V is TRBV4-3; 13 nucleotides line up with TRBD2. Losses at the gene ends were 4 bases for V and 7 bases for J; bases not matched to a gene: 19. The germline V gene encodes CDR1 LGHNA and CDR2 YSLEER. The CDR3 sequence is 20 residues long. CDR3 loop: CASSPTPGTSGRAIRNEQFF. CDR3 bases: TGCGCCAGCAGCCCCACTCCGGGTACTAGCGGGAGGGCAATTCGTAATGAGCAGTTCTTC.

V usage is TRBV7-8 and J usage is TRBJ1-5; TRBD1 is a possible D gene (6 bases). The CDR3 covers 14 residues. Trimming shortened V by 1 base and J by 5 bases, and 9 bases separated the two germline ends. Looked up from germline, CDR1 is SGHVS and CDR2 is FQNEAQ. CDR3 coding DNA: TGTGCCAGCAGCTTAGATCCAGGGGATCAGCCCCAGCATTTT. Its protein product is CASSLDPGDQPQHF.

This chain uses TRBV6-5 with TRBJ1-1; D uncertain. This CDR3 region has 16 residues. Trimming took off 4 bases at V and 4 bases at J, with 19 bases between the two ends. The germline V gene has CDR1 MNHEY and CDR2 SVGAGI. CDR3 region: CASSSLSTLRSTEAFF. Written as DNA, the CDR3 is TGTGCCAGCAGTTCCCTCTCGACCCTTCGGAGCACTGAAGCTTTCTTT.

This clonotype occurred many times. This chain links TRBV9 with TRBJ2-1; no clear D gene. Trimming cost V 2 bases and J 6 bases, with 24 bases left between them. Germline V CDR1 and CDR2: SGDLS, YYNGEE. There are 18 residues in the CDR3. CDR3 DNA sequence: TGTGCCAGCAGCGTTTCCCAGCGTGACGGACCCCGCGCCAATGAGCAGTTCTTC. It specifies CASSVSQRDGPRANEQFF.

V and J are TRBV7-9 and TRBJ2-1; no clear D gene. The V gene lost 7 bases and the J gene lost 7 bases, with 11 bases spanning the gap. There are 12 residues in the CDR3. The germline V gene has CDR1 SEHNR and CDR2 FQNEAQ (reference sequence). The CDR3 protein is CASKANENEQFF. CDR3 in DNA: TGTGCCAGCAAAGCTAACGAGAATGAGCAGTTCTTC.

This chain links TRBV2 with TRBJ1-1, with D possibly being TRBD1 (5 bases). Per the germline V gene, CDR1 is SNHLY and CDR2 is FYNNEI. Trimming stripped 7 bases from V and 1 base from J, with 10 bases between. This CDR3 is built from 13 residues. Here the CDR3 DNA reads TGTGCCAGCATCCCTGGGGGGAACACTGAAGCTTTCTTT. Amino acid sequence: CASIPGGNTEAFF.